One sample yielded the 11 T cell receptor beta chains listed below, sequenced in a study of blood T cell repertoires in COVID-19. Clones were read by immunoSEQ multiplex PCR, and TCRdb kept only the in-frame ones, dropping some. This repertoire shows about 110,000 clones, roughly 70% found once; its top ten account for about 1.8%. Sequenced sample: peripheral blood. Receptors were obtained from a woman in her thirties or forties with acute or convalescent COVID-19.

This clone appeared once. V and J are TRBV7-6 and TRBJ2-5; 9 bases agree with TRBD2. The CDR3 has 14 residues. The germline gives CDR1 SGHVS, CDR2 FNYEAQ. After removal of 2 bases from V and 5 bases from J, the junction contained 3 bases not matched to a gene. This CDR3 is CASSLNSGGETQYF. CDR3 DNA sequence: TGTGCCAGCAGCTTAAATAGCGGGGGTGAGACCCAGTACTTC. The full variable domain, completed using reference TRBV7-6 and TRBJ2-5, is GAGVSQSPRYKVTKRGQDVALRCDPISGHVSLYWYRQALGQGPEFLTYFNYEAQQDKSGLPNDRFSAERPEGSISTLTIQRTEQRDSAMYRCASSLNSGGETQYFGPGTRLLVL.

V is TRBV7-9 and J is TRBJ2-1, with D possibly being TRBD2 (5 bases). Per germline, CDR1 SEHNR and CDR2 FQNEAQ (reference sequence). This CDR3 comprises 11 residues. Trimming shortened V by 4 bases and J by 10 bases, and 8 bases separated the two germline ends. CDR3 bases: TGTGCCAGCAGCTCGGACTCGGAGCAGTTCTTC. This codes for CASSSDSEQFF. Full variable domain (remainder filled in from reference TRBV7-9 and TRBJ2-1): DTGVSQNPRHKITKRGQNVTFRCDPISEHNRLYWYRQTLGQGPEFLTYFQNEAQLEKSRLLSDRFSAERPKGSFSTLEIQRTEQGDSAMYLCASSSDSEQFFGPGTRLTVL.

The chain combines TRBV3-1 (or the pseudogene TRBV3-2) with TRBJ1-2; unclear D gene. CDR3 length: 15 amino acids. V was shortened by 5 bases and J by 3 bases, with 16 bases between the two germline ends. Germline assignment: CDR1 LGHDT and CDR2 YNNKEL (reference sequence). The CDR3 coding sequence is TGTGCCAGCAGCTCAGACGGGAGTTACCACTATGGCTACACCTTC. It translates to CASSSDGSYHYGYTF.

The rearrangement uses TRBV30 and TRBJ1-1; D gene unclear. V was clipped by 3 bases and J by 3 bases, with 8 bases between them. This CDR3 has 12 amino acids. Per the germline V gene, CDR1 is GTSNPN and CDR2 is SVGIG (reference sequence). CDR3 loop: CAWRREDTEAFF. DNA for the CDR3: TGTGCCTGGAGGAGAGAAGACACTGAAGCTTTCTTT.

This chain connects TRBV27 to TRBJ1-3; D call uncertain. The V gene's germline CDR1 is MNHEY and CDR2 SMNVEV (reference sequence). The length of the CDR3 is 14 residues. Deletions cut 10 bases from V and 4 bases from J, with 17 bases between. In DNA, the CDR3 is TGTGCCATCAACCCAGTCCGTGCAGGAAACACCATATATTTT. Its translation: CAINPVRAGNTIYF.

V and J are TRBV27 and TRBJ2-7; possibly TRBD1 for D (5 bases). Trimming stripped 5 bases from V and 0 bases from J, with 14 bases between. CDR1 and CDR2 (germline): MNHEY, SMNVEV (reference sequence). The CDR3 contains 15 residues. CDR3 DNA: TGTGCCAGCAGTCGAGTGACAGCATCCTCCTACGAGCAGTACTTC. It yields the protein CASSRVTASSYEQYF.

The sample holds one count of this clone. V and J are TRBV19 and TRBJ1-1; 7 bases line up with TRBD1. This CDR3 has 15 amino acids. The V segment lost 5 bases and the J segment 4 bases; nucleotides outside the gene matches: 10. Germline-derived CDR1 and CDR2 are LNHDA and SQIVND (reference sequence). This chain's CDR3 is CASSAQTGQRTEAFF. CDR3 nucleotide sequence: TGTGCCAGTAGTGCCCAGACAGGGCAACGCACTGAAGCTTTCTTT.

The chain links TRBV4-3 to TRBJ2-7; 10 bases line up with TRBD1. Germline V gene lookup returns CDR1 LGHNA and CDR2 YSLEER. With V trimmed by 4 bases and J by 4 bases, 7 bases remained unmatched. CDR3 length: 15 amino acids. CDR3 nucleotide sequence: TGCGCCAGCAGCCCAGGGACAGGGGCGGAATACGAGCAGTACTTC. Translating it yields CASSPGTGAEYEQYF.

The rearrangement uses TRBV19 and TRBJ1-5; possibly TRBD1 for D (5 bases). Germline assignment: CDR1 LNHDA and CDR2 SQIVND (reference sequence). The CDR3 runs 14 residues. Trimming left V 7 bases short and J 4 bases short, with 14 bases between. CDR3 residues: CASTSGRGNQPQHF. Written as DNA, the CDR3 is TGTGCCAGTACCTCAGGGCGGGGAAATCAGCCCCAGCATTTT.

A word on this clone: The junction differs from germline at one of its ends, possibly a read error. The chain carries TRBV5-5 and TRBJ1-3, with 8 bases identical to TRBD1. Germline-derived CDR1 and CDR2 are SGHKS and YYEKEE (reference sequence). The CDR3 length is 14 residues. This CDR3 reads CASSLQGVGDTIYF. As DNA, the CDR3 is TGTGCCAGCAGCTTACAGGGGGTTGGAGACACCATATATTTT.

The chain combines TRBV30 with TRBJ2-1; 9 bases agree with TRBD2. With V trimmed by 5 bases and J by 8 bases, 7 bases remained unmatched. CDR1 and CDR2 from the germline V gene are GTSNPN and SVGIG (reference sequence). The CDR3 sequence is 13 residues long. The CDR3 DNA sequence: TGTGCCTGGGGGGAGGGGACTAGCCATGAGCAGTTCTTC. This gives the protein CAWGEGTSHEQFF.